This section outlines one TCR beta chain sequence together with its context. Amplification targeted TCR beta CDR3 regions from RNA transcripts. A set of HTBI primers served as the primers for a first-round RT-PCR of the TCR CDR3. TCRdb reprocessed the multiplex PCR reads via MiXCR and lists one record per CDR3 protein. The sample yields under 750,000 distinct CDR3 sequences, roughly a sixth seen once. The record originates from a study of T cells in Graves' hyperthyroidism and ophthalmopathy. This clonotype was sampled from a woman between 45 and 65 years old with Graves' hyperthyroidism that later progressed to Graves' ophthalmopathy. The sequenced material came from blood.

The CDR3 here is CASSKMGGQGSYNSPLHF. CDR3 in DNA: TGTGCCAGCAGCAAAATGGGGGGACAGGGCTCCTATAATTCACCCCTCCACTTT. The V and J genes are TRBV2 and TRBJ1-6, with 9 nucleotides matching TRBD1. The CDR3 is made up of 18 amino acids. V lost 6 bases and J lost 0; bases outside the gene matches: 9. Germline-derived CDR1 and CDR2 are SNHLY and FYNNEI. The variable domain in full, completed from reference TRBV2 and TRBJ1-6, reads EPEVTQTPSHQVTQMGQEVILRCVPISNHLYFYWYRQILGQKVEFLVSFYNNEISEKSEIFDDQFSVERPDGSNFTLKIRSTKLEDSAMYFCASSKMGGQGSYNSPLHFGNGTRLTVT.